This entry lists 25 T cell receptor beta chains sequenced from one sample in a study of cytomegalovirus exposure and HLA in healthy donors. TCRdb's copy holds only in-frame clones and misses some; the assay was immunoSEQ multiplex PCR. Here the sample spans about 84,000 clones, under 95% being singletons. Sequences were obtained from PBMCs. The receptors were sampled from a man aged 25 to 40 in good health and CMV-seronegative.

This clone appeared once. The chain combines TRBV6-6 with TRBJ1-4, with TRBD1 matching over 8 bases. V dropped 6 bases and J dropped 4; count of bases not matched to a gene: 4. This CDR3 has 14 residues. Germline V CDR1 and CDR2: MNHNY, SVGAGI (reference sequence). Here the CDR3 reads CASSPGQDNEKLFF. Here the CDR3 DNA reads TGTGCCAGCAGCCCGGGACAGGATAATGAAAAACTGTTTTTT.

J is TRBJ1-5 and V is TRBV10-2; D is unclear. In germline, CDR1 is WSHSY, CDR2 SAAADI. The CDR3 sequence is 14 residues long. V lost 2 bases, J lost 7 bases, and 12 bases lay in between. This CDR3 reads CASSESIANQPQHF. Here the CDR3 DNA reads TGCGCCAGCAGTGAGAGTATAGCCAACCAGCCCCAGCATTTT.

In its sample, this clone was seen once. This chain links TRBV5-4 with TRBJ2-5, with 10 bases aligning to TRBD1. This CDR3 is built from 17 residues. Germline V gives CDR1 SGHNT, CDR2 YYREEE (reference sequence). V shed 1 base, J shed 3 bases, and the junction held 9 bases outside the gene matches. Written as DNA, the CDR3 is TGTGCCAGCAGCTTGTCTTCAGCGACAGGGGGCAAAGAGACCCAGTACTTC. It codes for CASSLSSATGGKETQYF.

The chain is built from TRBV6-6 and TRBJ2-3; 7 nucleotides match TRBD1. V dropped 2 bases and J dropped 3; count of bases not matched to a gene: 8. Per the germline V gene, CDR1 is MNHNY and CDR2 is SVGAGI (reference sequence). The CDR3 sequence is 16 residues long. The CDR3 loop is CASSYPLDRATDTQYF. The CDR3, as DNA: TGTGCCAGCAGTTACCCCCTAGACAGGGCGACAGATACGCAGTATTTT.

The chain has TRBV28 and TRBJ2-5; a weak D match, TRBD1 (6 bases). Germline V gives CDR1 MDHEN, CDR2 SYDVKM. V lost 1 base and J 2 bases, leaving 11 bases between the germline ends. CDR3 length: 15 amino acids. Written as DNA, the CDR3 is TGTGCCAGCAGTTTATTATACAGGGAGCAAGAGACCCAGTACTTC. Translating gives CASSLLYREQETQYF.

For this clone: Relative to the germline gene, one junction end is altered; a read error may explain this. The chain combines TRBV2 with TRBJ2-3, with 10 bases aligning to TRBD1. The V gene's germline CDR1 is SNHLY and CDR2 FYNNEI. The CDR3 sequence is 15 residues long. The CDR3 protein is CASRDPGTGADTQYF. CDR3 nucleotide sequence: TGTGCCAGCCGTGACCCCGGGACAGGGGCAGATACGCAGTATTTT.

The V gene is TRBV5-5, the J gene TRBJ2-4; 7 nucleotides line up with TRBD1. V lost 2 bases, J lost 4 bases, and 6 bases stayed unmatched. Germline V gene data show CDR1 as SGHKS and CDR2 as YYEKEE (reference sequence). The CDR3 is 15 residues long. As DNA, the CDR3 is TGTGCCAGCAGCTTCGCACAGGGGACAAAAAACATTCAGTACTTC. It yields the protein CASSFAQGTKNIQYF.

This clone was seen only a few times. The rearrangement links TRBV7-9 to TRBJ2-3; no reliable D call. The CDR3 totals 12 residues. Germline V gene sequence: CDR1 SEHNR, CDR2 FQNEAQ (reference sequence). V was cut by 5 bases and J by 0 bases, with 3 bases left in between. CDR3 nucleotide sequence: TGTGCCAGCAGCGCGAGCACAGATACGCAGTATTTT. Amino acid sequence: CASSASTDTQYF.

The chain has TRBV9 and TRBJ1-2; 9 nucleotides agree with TRBD1. Germline lookup yields CDR1 SGDLS and CDR2 YYNGEE. The CDR3 contains 12 residues. The V gene end was trimmed by 8 bases and the J gene end by 4 bases; junction bases not matched to a gene: 3. The CDR3: CASRDRVYGYTF. CDR3 coding DNA: TGTGCCAGTAGGGACAGGGTCTATGGCTACACCTTC.

The chain uses TRBV5-1 and TRBJ1-2; 11 nucleotides agree with TRBD1. There are 17 residues in the CDR3. From germline, CDR1 is SGHRS and CDR2 YFSETQ. V dropped 3 bases and J dropped 4; count of bases not matched to a gene: 11. CDR3 in amino acids: CASSWRGQGDLSYGYTF. CDR3 coding DNA: TGCGCCAGCAGCTGGAGGGGACAGGGGGACCTTTCCTATGGCTACACCTTC.

The gene calls are TRBV2 and TRBJ2-7; tentative D call: TRBD1 (6 bases). V lost 5 bases, J lost 4 bases, and 18 bases lay in between. The length of the CDR3 is 15 residues. Germline V gene lookup returns CDR1 SNHLY and CDR2 FYNNEI. For the CDR3, the DNA is TGTGCCAGCAGTACCGACAGGACCCAGGATTACGAGCAGTACTTC. The encoded protein is CASSTDRTQDYEQYF.

This clone was detected only once. The rearrangement links TRBV7-8 to TRBJ1-4; 11 nucleotides agree with TRBD1. V shed 5 bases, J shed 7 bases, and the junction held 9 bases outside the gene matches. The germline gives CDR1 SGHVS, CDR2 FQNEAQ. The CDR3 is 16 residues long. CDR3 region: CASSITRGTGGEKLFF. As DNA, the CDR3 is TGTGCCAGCAGCATCACCAGGGGGACAGGGGGTGAAAAACTGTTTTTT.

This clone was seen once. In nucleotides, the CDR3 is TGTGCCAGCAGTGCCTCCGGGACAGGTTGGACCGGGGAGCTGTTTTTT. Its protein is CASSASGTGWTGELFF. J is TRBJ2-2 and V is TRBV6-1; 8 positions match TRBD1. Germline V CDR1 and CDR2: MNHNS, SASEGT. The CDR3 contains 16 residues. Trimming at V came to 4 bases and at J to 5 bases, leaving 9 bases not matched to a gene.

The rearrangement uses TRBV15 and TRBJ1-1; D is uncertain. The CDR3 has 15 amino acids. Between the trimmed V and J ends, which lost 0 bases and 2 bases, there was a span of 10 bases. CDR1 is LNHNV, CDR2 YYDKDF, per germline (reference sequence). CDR3 nucleotide sequence: TGTGCCACCAGCAGAGAGGTGCAGGCCAACACTGAAGCTTTCTTT. Residues: CATSREVQANTEAFF.

The chain joins TRBV6-5 to TRBJ2-1; 7 nucleotides align to TRBD1. Trimming at V came to 6 bases and at J to 4 bases, leaving 3 bases not matched to a gene. The germline CDR1 and CDR2 sequences are MNHEY and SVGAGI. The CDR3 totals 13 residues. This CDR3 reads CASRRGQYNEQFF. CDR3 DNA sequence: TGTGCCAGCAGACGGGGACAGTACAATGAGCAGTTCTTC.

The V gene is TRBV2, the J gene TRBJ2-5; D unclear. The germline V gene has CDR1 SNHLY and CDR2 FYNNEI. The CDR3 length is 14 residues. Between the trimmed V and J ends, which lost 4 bases and 1 base, there was a span of 10 bases. The CDR3 is CASSVIALQETQYF. The CDR3 DNA sequence: TGTGCCAGCAGTGTAATAGCCCTCCAAGAGACCCAGTACTTC. The variable domain in full, with the rest retrieved from reference TRBV2 and TRBJ2-5, is EPEVTQTPSHQVTQMGQEVILRCVPISNHLYFYWYRQILGQKVEFLVSFYNNEISEKSEIFDDQFSVERPDGSNFTLKIRSTKLEDSAMYFCASSVIALQETQYFGPGTRLLVL.

The V call is TRBV5-4, the J call TRBJ2-5; 9 nucleotides match TRBD1. The CDR3 spans 16 residues. Germline CDR1 and CDR2: SGHNT and YYREEE (reference sequence). With V trimmed by 3 bases and J by 2 bases, 8 bases remained unmatched. CDR3 DNA: TGTGCCAGCAGCTACCCCGGGACAGGGAGACAAGAGACCCAGTACTTC. Translated, it gives CASSYPGTGRQETQYF.

For the CDR3, the DNA is TGTGCCAGCAGCTTAGGTGTAATGGGGGGGGGCATTTCACCCCTCCACTTT. Translating it yields CASSLGVMGGGISPLHF. The rearrangement links TRBV7-8 to TRBJ1-6; D is possibly TRBD1 (6 bases). The V end lost 1 base, the J end lost 9 bases, and 19 bases lay between the germline ends. The CDR3 covers 17 residues. From germline, CDR1 is SGHVS and CDR2 FQNEAQ.

The rearrangement joins TRBV2 to TRBJ1-5, with 7 bases that match TRBD1. The CDR3 extends over 13 amino acids. V lost 7 bases and J lost 7; bases outside the gene matches: 7. Germline loops: CDR1 SNHLY, CDR2 FYNNEI. CDR3 in amino acids: CASTRQGTQPQHF. The CDR3 DNA sequence: TGTGCCAGCACGAGACAGGGAACACAGCCCCAGCATTTT.

The chain combines TRBV28 with TRBJ2-5; maybe TRBD2 (5 bases). The V and J ends lost 7 bases and 4 bases respectively, with 16 bases between them. The CDR3 is 14 residues long. Germline lookup yields CDR1 MDHEN and CDR2 SYDVKM. DNA of the CDR3: TGTGCCAGCATCTCACCGGGGTTGTCAGAGACCCAGTACTTC. Its translation: CASISPGLSETQYF.

The chain is built from TRBV6-6 and TRBJ2-2; 14 nucleotides line up with TRBD2. Germline CDR1 reads MNHNY; CDR2 reads SVGAGI (reference sequence). The CDR3 is made up of 16 amino acids. Unmatched junction bases numbered 1, after V lost 3 bases and J lost 4 bases. The CDR3 loop is CASSYGTSGGTGELFF. The DNA for the CDR3 is TGTGCCAGCAGTTATGGGACTAGCGGGGGCACCGGGGAGCTGTTTTTT.

The chain carries TRBV2 and TRBJ2-5; 7 nucleotides align to TRBD1. V gave up 5 bases and J gave up 0 bases; unmatched junction bases: 9. Per germline, CDR1 SNHLY and CDR2 FYNNEI. CDR3 length: 16 amino acids. CDR3 in amino acids: CASSQTRGTDQETQYF. The CDR3 coding sequence is TGTGCCAGCAGTCAGACCCGTGGGACAGACCAAGAGACCCAGTACTTC.

This clone was observed a single time. This sequence joins TRBV6-1 and TRBJ2-3, with 9 bases aligning to TRBD1. The V gene end was trimmed by 2 bases and the J gene end by 0 bases; junction bases not matched to a gene: 6. CDR3 length equals 17 residues. The germline CDR1 and CDR2 sequences are MNHNS and SASEGT. The CDR3 sequence is CASSEKQGAASTDTQYF. The CDR3 DNA sequence: TGTGCCAGCAGTGAAAAACAGGGGGCGGCTAGCACAGATACGCAGTATTTT.

The gene calls are TRBV5-1 and TRBJ2-5; a possible D gene is TRBD2 (7 bases). Germline assignment: CDR1 SGHRS and CDR2 YFSETQ. V gave up 4 bases and J gave up 4 bases, with 17 bases separating them. The CDR3 sequence is 15 residues long. The CDR3 coding sequence is TGCGCCAGCAGCCAGGGACTGGGAGGGGGAGAGACCCAGTACTTC. Its translation is CASSQGLGGGETQYF.

This chain joins TRBV6-5 and TRBJ2-1; tentatively, D is TRBD2 (6 bases). Deletions cut 7 bases from V and 5 bases from J, with 15 bases between. The CDR3 extends over 14 amino acids. CDR1 is MNHEY and CDR2 is SVGAGI in the germline V gene. The DNA for the CDR3 is TGTGCCAGCAACCGGCGGGACGGAAACAATGAGCAGTTCTTC. Its translation: CASNRRDGNNEQFF.